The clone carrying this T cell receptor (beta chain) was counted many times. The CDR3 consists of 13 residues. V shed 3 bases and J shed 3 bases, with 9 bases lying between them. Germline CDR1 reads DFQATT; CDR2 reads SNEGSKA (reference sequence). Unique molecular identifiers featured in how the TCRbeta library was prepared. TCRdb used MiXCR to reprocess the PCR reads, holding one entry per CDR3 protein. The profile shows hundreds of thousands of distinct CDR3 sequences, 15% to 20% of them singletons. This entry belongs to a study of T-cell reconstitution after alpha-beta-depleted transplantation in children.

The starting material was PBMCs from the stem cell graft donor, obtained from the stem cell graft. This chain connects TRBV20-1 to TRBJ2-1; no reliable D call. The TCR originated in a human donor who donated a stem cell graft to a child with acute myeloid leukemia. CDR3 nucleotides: TGCAGTGCTAGCCAGCGAGTCTACAATGAGCAGTTCTTC. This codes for CSASQRVYNEQFF.